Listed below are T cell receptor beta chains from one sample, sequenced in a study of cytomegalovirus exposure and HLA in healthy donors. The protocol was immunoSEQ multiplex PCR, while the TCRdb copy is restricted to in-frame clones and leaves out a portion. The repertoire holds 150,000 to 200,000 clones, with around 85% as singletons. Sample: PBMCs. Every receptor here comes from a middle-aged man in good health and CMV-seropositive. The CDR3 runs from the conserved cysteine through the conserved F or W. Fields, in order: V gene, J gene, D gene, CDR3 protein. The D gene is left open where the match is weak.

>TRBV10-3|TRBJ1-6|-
CAIGAVVGSGSPLHF
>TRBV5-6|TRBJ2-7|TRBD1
CASSLFDRGTSYEQYF
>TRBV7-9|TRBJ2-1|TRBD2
CASSLTGGRSYNEQFF
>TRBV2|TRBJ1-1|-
CATKGTEAFF
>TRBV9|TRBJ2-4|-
CASSRRQVEAKNIQYF
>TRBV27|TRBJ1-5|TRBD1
CASRGQGARQPQHF
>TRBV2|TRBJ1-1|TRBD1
CATWTGDSTEAFF
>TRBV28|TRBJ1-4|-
CASSVQVLGALNEKLFF
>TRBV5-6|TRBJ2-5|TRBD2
CASSFRSAGRETQYF
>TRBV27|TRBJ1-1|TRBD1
CASSFRMGQSNTEAFF
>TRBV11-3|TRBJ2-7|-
CASSNQGSGEQYF
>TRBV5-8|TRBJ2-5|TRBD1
CASSRGSRGQETQYF
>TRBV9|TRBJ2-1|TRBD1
CASSVDGTGLYNEQFF
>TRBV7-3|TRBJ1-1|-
CASRGQGKAEAFF
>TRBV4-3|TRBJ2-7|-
CASSQDRGWEQYF
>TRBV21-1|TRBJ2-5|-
CASSPPNREETQYF
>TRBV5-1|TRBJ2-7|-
CASSLRQYYEQYF
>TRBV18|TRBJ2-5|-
CASGPREQETQYF
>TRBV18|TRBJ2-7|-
CASSQSGGLYEQYF
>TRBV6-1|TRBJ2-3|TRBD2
CASSGTSGGARDTQYF
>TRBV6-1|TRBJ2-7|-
CASPAPDSPSWEQYF
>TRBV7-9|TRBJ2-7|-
CASSRDIYEQYF
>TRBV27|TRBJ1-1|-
CASNQEGRHTEAFF
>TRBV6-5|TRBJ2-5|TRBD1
CASSRTGSVEKTQYF
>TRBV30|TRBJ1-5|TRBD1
CAWKQGDAPQHF
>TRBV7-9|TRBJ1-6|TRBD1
CASSPGIIGTGTSPLHF
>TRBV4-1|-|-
CASSQDIYEQYF
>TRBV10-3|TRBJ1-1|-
CAIREQLGSRGGNTEAFF
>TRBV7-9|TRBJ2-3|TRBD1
CASSPTGGLSTDTQYF
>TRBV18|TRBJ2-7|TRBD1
CASSDPGQGLYEQYF
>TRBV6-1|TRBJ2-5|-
CASSALRAGAEWTQYF
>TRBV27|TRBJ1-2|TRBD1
CASSLFRTGQDGYTF
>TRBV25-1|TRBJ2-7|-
CASSARTGYEQYF
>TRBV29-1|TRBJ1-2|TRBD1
CSVHRGPNYGYTF
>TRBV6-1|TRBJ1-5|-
CASSEGWENQPQHF
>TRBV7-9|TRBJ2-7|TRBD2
CSSSLASGGNYEQYF
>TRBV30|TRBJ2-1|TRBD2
CAWEPLAGVGDEQFF
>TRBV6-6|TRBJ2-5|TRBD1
CASRVDREEETQYF
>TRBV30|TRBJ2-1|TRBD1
CAWSRDRGWNEQFF
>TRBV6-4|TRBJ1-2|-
CASSDGSGPPGYTF
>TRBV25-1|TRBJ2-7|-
CASSELDNSYEQYF
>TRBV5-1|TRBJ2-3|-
CASSLAGGTTDTQYF
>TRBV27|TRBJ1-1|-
CASSPQGGRPTEAFF
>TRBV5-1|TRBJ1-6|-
CASSWTEGLNSPLHF
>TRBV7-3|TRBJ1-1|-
CASSFGGRTEAFF
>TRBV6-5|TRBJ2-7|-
CASSSPGGVPYEQYF
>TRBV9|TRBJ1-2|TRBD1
CASRDRVYGYTF
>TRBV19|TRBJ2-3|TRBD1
CASSIIGQGGEDTQYF
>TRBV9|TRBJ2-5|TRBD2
CASSAPAGGVQETQYF
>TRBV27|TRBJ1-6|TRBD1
CASSSGQGRPPLHF
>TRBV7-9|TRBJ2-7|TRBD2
CASSSRGVAEQYF
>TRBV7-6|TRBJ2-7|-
CASSPGHLYEQYF
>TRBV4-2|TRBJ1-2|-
CASSQERASGVGGYTF
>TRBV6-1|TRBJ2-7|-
CASQDSYSYEQYF
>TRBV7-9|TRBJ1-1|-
CASSSGGRTEAFF